The entry that follows covers one T cell receptor beta chain sequence. Its antigen is as yet unknown. This sample stems from a study of blood T cells in healthy people across ages. Findings of the study overall: CMV infection status of these donors was not known.

Primed by a sample-barcoded 5' primer and a J-beta primer mix, a second PCR proceeded for about 7 to 12 cycles. Using its own MiXCR run on the 5' RACE reads, TCRdb lists one record per CDR3 protein. The table shows roughly 1,500,000 distinct CDR3 sequences, with roughly 40% occurring only once. Looked up from germline, CDR1 is MGHRA and CDR2 is YSYEKL. Trimming cost V 0 bases and J 4 bases; bases outside gene matches: 5. This CDR3 comprises 16 residues. The clonotype originates from a woman under 30 in good health. What was sequenced was blood. The chain joins TRBV4-1 to TRBJ2-3; TRBD2 agrees at 9 bases. DNA for the CDR3: TGCGCCAGCAGCCAAGAACGTAGCGGGAGCGCAGATACGCAGTATTTT. Translated, it gives CASSQERSGSADTQYF.